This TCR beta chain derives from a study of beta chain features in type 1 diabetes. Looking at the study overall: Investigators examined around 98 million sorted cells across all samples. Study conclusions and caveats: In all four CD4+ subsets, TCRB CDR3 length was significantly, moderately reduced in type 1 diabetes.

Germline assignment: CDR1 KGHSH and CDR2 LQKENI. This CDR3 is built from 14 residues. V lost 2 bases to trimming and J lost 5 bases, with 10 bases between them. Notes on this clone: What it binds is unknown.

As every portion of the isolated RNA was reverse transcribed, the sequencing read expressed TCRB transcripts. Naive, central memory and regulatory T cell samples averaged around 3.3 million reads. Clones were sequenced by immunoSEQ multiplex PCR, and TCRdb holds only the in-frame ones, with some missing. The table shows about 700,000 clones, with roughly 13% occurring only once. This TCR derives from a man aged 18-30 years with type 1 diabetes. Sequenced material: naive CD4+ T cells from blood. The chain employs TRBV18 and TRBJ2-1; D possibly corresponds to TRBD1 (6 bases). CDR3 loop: CASSPSNRDNEQFF. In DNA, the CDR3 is TGTGCCAGCTCACCATCAAACAGGGACAATGAGCAGTTCTTC.